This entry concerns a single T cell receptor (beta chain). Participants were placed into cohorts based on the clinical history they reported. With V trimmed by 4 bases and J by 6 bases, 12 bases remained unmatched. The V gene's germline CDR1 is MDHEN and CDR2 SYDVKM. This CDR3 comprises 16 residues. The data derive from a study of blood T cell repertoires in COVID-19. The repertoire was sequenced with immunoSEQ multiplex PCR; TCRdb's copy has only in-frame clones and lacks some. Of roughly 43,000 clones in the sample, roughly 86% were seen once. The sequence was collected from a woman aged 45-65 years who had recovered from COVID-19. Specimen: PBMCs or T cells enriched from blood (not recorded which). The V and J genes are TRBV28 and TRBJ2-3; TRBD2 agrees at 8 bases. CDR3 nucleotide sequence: TGTGCCAGCAGTTCCCTGGGTCGGGAGGGTACTGATACGCAGTATTTT. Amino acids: CASSSLGREGTDTQYF.